Below, 8 T cell receptor beta chains from the same sample are listed, as sequenced in a study of CD8+CD57+ T cells in acquired aplastic anemia. Profiles of TCR beta VDJ and CDR3 were generated from a genomic DNA template. TCRdb ran MiXCR on the reads and lists one entry per CDR3 protein. Of 400,000 to 450,000 distinct CDR3 sequences listed, about two thirds were seen once; the top ten hold 3% to 5%. Material for sequencing was sorted CD4+, CD8+, or CD8+CD57+ T cells (not recorded which) from PBMCs. The origin of the receptors is a human donor in good health, serving as a control.

In its sample, this clonotype was seen once. J is TRBJ1-6 and V is TRBV15; no reliable D call. Per germline, CDR1 LNHNV and CDR2 YYDKDF (reference sequence). CDR3 size: 16 residues. V lost 4 bases, J lost 2 bases, and 12 bases lay in between. For the CDR3, the DNA is TGTGCCACCAGCACCGAAGGGATAGCCTATAATTCACCCCTCCACTTT. Translated: CATSTEGIAYNSPLHF. The full variable domain, rest sourced from reference TRBV15 and TRBJ1-6, is DAMVIQNPRYQVTQFGKPVTLSCSQTLNHNVMYWYQQKSSQAPKLLFHYYDKDFNNEADTPDNFQSRRPNTSFCFLDIRSPGLGDTAMYLCATSTEGIAYNSPLHFGNGTRLTVT.

The V call is TRBV5-1, the J call TRBJ1-1, with D possibly matching TRBD1 (6 bases). The CDR3 spans 16 residues. Looked up from germline, CDR1 is SGHRS and CDR2 is YFSETQ. Deletions cut 4 bases from V and 1 base from J, with 17 bases between. The CDR3 DNA sequence: TGCGCCAGCAGCGAGGGGGGGGGGGCCGGGAACACTGAAGCTTTCTTT. It encodes CASSEGGGAGNTEAFF.

The chain links TRBV10-1 to TRBJ1-1; D is unclear. Germline CDR1 and CDR2: WNHNN and SYGVQD (reference sequence). CDR3 size: 14 residues. Between the trimmed V and J ends, which lost 0 bases and 0 bases, there was a span of 5 bases. CDR3 coding DNA: TGCGCCAGCAGTGAGTCGCCAGTGAACACTGAAGCTTTCTTT. Residues: CASSESPVNTEAFF.

This clonotype is a singleton in its sample. A junction end diverges from the germline sequence, so it may reflect a read error. V and J are TRBV7-2 and TRBJ1-2, with no clear D. This CDR3 has 14 residues. Germline V gives CDR1 SGHTA, CDR2 FQGNSA. The CDR3 DNA sequence: TGTGCCAGCAGCTTAGGACGTCTCACGTATGGTTCGGGGTTC. Amino acids: CASSLGRLTYGSGF.

There are many counts of this clonotype. The chain couples TRBV9 to TRBJ2-7; 8 nucleotides match TRBD1. The CDR3 has 14 amino acids. The V and J ends lost 0 bases and 5 bases, in that order; junction bases with no gene match: 4. Germline V gene data show CDR1 as SGDLS and CDR2 as YYNGEE. The DNA for the CDR3 is TGTGCCAGCAGCGTAGCCTACAGGGGGAACGAGCAGTACTTC. Translating it yields CASSVAYRGNEQYF.

The V gene is TRBV2, the J gene TRBJ1-2, with unresolved D. The germline CDR1 and CDR2 sequences are SNHLY and FYNNEI. Between the trimmed V and J ends, which lost 6 bases and 11 bases, there was a span of 28 bases. This CDR3 is 16 amino acids long. The CDR3 sequence: CASSRPGRMTGYRYTF. The CDR3 DNA reads TGTGCCAGCAGCCGGCCGGGTCGTATGACCGGCTATCGGTACACCTTC.

The chain combines TRBV9 with TRBJ1-6, with TRBD1 matching over 11 bases. The ends lost 4 bases at V and 3 bases at J; junction bases unmatched: 6. Germline V gene data show CDR1 as SGDLS and CDR2 as YYNGEE. The CDR3 consists of 17 residues. CDR3 sequence: CASSPRDRGYYNSPLHF. The CDR3 nucleotides are TGTGCCAGCAGCCCGCGGGACAGGGGGTACTATAATTCACCCCTCCACTTT. The full variable domain, in which reference TRBV9 and TRBJ1-6 provide the parts outside the CDR3, is DSGVTQTPKHLITATGQRVTLRCSPRSGDLSVYWYQQSLDQGLQFLIQYYNGEERAKGNILERFSAQQFPDLHSELNLSSLELGDSALYFCASSPRDRGYYNSPLHFGNGTRLTVT.

Many counts were recorded for this clonotype. The chain uses TRBV12-3 or TRBV12-4 and TRBJ2-3, with a tentative D call TRBD1 (6 bases). Trimming left V 5 bases short and J 2 bases short, with 8 bases between. This CDR3 is 13 amino acids long. CDR3 nucleotides: TGTGCCAGCAGTGACAGGTACACAGATACGCAGTATTTT. Translation gives CASSDRYTDTQYF.